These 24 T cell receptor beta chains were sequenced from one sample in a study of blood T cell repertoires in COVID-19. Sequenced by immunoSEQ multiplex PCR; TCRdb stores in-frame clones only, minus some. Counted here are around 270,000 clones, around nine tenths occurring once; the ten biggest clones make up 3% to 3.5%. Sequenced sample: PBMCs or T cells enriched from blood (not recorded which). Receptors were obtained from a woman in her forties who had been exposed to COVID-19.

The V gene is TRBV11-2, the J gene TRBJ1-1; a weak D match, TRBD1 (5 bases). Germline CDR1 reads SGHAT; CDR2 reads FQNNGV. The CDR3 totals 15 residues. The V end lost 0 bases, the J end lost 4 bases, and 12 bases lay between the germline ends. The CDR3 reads CASSLDLGTGTEAFF. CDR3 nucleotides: TGTGCCAGCAGCTTAGATCTGGGAACAGGCACTGAAGCTTTCTTT.

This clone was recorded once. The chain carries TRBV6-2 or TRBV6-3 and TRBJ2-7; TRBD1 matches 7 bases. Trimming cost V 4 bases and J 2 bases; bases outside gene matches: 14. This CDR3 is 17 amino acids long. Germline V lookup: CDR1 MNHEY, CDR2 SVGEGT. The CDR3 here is CASSSPTFIGQAYEQYF. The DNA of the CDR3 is TGTGCCAGCAGTTCCCCAACCTTTATCGGACAGGCCTACGAGCAGTACTTC.

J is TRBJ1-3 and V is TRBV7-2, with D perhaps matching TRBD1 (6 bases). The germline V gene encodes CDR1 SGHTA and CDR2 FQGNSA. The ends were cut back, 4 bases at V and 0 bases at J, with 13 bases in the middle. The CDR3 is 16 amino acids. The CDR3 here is CASSSTGANSGNTIYF. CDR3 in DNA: TGTGCCAGCAGCTCGACAGGAGCGAACTCTGGAAACACCATATATTTT.

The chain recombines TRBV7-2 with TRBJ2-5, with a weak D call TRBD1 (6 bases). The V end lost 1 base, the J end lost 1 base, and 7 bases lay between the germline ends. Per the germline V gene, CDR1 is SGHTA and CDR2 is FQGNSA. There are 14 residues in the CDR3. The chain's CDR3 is CASSLGGPQETQYF. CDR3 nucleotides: TGTGCCAGCAGCTTAGGGGGGCCCCAAGAGACCCAGTACTTC.

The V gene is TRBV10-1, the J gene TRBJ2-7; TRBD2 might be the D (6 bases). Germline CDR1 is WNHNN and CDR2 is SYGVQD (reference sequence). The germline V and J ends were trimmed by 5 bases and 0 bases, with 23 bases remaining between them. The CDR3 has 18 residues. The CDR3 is CASSLAPGARGSSYEQYV. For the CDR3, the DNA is TGCGCCAGCAGTCTAGCGCCGGGAGCGAGGGGAAGCTCCTACGAGCAGTACGTC.

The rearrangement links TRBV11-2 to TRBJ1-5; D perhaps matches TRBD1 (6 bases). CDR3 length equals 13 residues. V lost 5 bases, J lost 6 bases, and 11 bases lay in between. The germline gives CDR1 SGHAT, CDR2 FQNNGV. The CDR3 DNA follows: TGTGCCAGCAGCCTACTACAGGGTCAGCCCCAGCATTTT. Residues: CASSLLQGQPQHF.

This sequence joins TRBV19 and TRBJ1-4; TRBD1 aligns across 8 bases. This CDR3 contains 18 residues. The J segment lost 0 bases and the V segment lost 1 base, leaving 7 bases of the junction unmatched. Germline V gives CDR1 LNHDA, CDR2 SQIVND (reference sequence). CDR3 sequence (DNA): TGTGCCAGTAGTATAGGCTACAGGGGGGCGGCAACTAATGAAAAACTGTTTTTT. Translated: CASSIGYRGAATNEKLFF. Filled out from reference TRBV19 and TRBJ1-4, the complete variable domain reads DGGITQSPKYLFRKEGQNVTLSCEQNLNHDAMYWYRQDPGQGLRLIYYSQIVNDFQKGDIAEGYSVSREKKESFPLTVTSAQKNPTAFYLCASSIGYRGAATNEKLFFGSGTQLSVL.

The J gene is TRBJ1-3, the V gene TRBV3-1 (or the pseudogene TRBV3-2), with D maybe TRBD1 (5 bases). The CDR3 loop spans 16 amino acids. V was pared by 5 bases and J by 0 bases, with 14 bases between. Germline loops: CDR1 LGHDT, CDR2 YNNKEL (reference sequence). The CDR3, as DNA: TGTGCCAGCAGCTTTGGAGACAGACCCTCTGGAAACACCATATATTTT. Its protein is CASSFGDRPSGNTIYF.

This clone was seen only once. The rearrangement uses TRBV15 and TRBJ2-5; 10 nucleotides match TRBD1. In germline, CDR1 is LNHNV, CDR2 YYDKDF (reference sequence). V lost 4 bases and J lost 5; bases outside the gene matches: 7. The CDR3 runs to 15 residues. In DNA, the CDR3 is TGTGCCACCAGCAAAACCGGGACAGGGGTGGAGACCCAGTACTTC. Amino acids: CATSKTGTGVETQYF.

CDR3 in amino acids: CASSLQGDTQYF. The CDR3 bases are TGTGCCAGCAGTCTTCAGGGGGATACGCAGTATTTT. The chain couples TRBV7-3 to TRBJ2-3; TRBD1 might be the D (6 bases). Germline lookup yields CDR1 SGHTA and CDR2 FQGTGA. With 6 bases removed from V and 6 bases from J, the gap between germline ends came to 10 bases. The CDR3 is 12 residues long. Filled out from reference TRBV7-3 and TRBJ2-3, the complete variable domain reads GAGVSQTPSNKVTEKGKYVELRCDPISGHTALYWYRQSLGQGPEFLIYFQGTGAADDSGLPNDRFFAVRPEGSVSTLKIQRTERGDSAVYLCASSLQGDTQYFGPGTRLTVL.

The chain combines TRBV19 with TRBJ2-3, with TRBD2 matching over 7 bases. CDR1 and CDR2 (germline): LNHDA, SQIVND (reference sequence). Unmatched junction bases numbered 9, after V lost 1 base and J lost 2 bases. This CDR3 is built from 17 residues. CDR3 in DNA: TGTGCCAGTAGTATAGGCCCGATTCTAGCGGCCACAGATACGCAGTATTTT. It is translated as CASSIGPILAATDTQYF.

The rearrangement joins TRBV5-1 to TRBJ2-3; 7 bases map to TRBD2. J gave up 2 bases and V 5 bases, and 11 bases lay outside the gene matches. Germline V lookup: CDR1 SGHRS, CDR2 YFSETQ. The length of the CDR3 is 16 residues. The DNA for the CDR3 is TGCGCCAGCAGTCCTGAGCCGGGACTATACACAGATACGCAGTATTTT. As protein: CASSPEPGLYTDTQYF.

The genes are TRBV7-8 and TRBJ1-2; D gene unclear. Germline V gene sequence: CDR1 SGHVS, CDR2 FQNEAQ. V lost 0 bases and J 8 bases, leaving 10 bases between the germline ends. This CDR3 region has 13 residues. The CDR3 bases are TGTGCCAGCAGCTTAGCAAGCGGGAAAGGCTACACCTTC. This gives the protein CASSLASGKGYTF.

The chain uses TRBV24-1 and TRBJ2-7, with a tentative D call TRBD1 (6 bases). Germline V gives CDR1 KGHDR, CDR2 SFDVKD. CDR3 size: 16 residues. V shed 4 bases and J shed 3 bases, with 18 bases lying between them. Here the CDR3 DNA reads TGTGCCACCAGTGAGGGGGCGGACAGTTTCTACTACGAGCAGTACGTC. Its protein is CATSEGADSFYYEQYV.

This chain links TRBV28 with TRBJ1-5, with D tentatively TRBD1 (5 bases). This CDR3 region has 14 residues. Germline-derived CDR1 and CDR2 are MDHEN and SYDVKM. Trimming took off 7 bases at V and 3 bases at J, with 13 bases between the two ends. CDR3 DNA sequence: TGTGCCAGCATTCCTGGGGCTTACAATCAGCCCCAGCATTTT. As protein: CASIPGAYNQPQHF.

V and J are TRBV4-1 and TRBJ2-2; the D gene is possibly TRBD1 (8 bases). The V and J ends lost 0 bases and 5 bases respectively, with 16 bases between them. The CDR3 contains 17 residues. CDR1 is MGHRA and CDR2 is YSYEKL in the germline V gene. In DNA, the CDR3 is TGCGCCAGCAGCCAAGATAGGAACAGGGGGGGGACCGGGGAGCTGTTTTTT. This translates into CASSQDRNRGGTGELFF.

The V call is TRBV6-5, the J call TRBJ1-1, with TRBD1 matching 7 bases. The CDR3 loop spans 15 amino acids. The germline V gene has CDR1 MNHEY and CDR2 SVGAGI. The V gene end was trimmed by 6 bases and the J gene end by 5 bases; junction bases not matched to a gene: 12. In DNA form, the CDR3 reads TGTGCCAGCAGGGCCATGACAGGGTTGGGGACTGAAGCTTTCTTT. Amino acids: CASRAMTGLGTEAFF.

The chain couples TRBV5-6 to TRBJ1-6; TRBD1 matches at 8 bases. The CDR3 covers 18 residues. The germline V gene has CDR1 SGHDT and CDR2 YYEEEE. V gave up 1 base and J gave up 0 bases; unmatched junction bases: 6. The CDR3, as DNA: TGTGCCAGCAGCTTGTACCGGACAGGGAGCTCCTATAATTCACCCCTCCACTTT. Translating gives CASSLYRTGSSYNSPLHF.

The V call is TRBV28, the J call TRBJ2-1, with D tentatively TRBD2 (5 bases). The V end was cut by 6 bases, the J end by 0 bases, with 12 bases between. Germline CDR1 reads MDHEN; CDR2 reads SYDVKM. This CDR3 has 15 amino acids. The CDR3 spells CASSYSGSSYNEQFF. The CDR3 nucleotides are TGTGCCAGCAGCTACAGCGGAAGCTCCTACAATGAGCAGTTCTTC.

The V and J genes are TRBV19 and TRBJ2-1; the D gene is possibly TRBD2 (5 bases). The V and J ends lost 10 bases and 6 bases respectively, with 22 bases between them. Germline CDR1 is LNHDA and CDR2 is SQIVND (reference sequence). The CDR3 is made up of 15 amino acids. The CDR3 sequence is CATIPWTGSVNEQFF. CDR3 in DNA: TGTGCCACCATCCCCTGGACTGGATCTGTCAATGAGCAGTTCTTC.

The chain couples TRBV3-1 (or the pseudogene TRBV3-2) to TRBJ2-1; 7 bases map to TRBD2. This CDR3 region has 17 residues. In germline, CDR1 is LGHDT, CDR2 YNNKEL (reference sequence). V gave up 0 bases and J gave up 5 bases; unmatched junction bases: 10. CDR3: CASSQDKSWEGNNEQFF. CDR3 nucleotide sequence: TGTGCCAGCAGCCAAGACAAATCGTGGGAGGGAAACAATGAGCAGTTCTTC.

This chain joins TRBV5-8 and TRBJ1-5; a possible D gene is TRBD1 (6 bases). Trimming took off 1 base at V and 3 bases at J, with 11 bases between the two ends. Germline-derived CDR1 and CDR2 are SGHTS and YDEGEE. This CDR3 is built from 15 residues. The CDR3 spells CASSLLGGANQPQHF. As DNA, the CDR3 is TGTGCCAGCAGCTTGTTAGGGGGTGCCAATCAGCCCCAGCATTTT.

CDR3 DNA sequence: TGTGCCAGCAGGACGGGACAAACCTACAATGAGCAGTTCTTC. This codes for CASRTGQTYNEQFF. V gene TRBV28 combines with J gene TRBJ2-1; D perhaps matches TRBD1 (6 bases). In germline, CDR1 is MDHEN, CDR2 SYDVKM. CDR3 size: 14 residues. V was pared by 6 bases and J by 2 bases, with 11 bases between. Complete variable domain (other parts from reference TRBV28 and TRBJ2-1): DVKVTQSSRYLVKRTGEKVFLECVQDMDHENMFWYRQDPGLGLRLIYFSYDVKMKEKGDIPEGYSVSREKKERFSLILESASTNQTSMYLCASRTGQTYNEQFFGPGTRLTVL.

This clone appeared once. CDR3 nucleotide sequence: TGTGCCATCAGTGAGTCGGGGCGGGGGGAACACGAGCAGTACTTC. Translating it yields CAISESGRGEHEQYF. V and J are TRBV10-3 and TRBJ2-7; 8 bases map to TRBD2. Germline-derived CDR1 and CDR2 are ENHRY and SYGVKD. CDR3 length equals 15 residues. The trim removed 0 bases at V and 5 bases at J, leaving 6 bases unmatched.